One sample yielded the 25 T cell receptor beta chains listed below, sequenced in a study of blood T cell repertoires in COVID-19. TCRdb keeps only in-frame clones here, not all; method: immunoSEQ multiplex PCR. This repertoire shows about 53,000 clones, about 80% found once; its top ten account for 13% to 15%. Sequencing was performed on peripheral blood. The receptors derive from a human donor in a cohort sampled during active COVID-19.

This clone was observed a handful of times. The chain employs TRBV19 and TRBJ1-1, with a possible D match to TRBD1 (6 bases). CDR3 length equals 14 residues. CDR1 is LNHDA and CDR2 is SQIVND in the germline V gene (reference sequence). Trimming pared 6 bases from V and 2 bases from J, leaving 13 bases between. The CDR3 sequence is CASSPDRDNTEAFF. The CDR3 DNA reads TGTGCCAGTAGCCCGGACAGAGACAACACTGAAGCTTTCTTT.

This clone appeared a few times. This chain connects TRBV4-3 to TRBJ1-5, with TRBD1 matching over 8 bases. Per the germline V gene, CDR1 is LGHNA and CDR2 is YSLEER. J lost 5 bases, V lost 0 bases, and 3 bases had no gene match. The CDR3 totals 15 residues. DNA for the CDR3: TGCGCCAGCAGCCAAGAACAGGGGGTGTATCAGCCCCAGCATTTT. Residues: CASSQEQGVYQPQHF.

The chain couples TRBV5-6 to TRBJ2-2, with a weak D call TRBD2 (6 bases). The CDR3 sequence is 11 residues long. V lost 7 bases and J 7 bases, leaving 8 bases between the germline ends. CDR1 is SGHDT, CDR2 YYEEEE, per germline. CDR3 loop: CASWRGGELFF. The CDR3 bases are TGTGCCAGCTGGAGGGGCGGGGAGCTGTTTTTT.

The chain has TRBV25-1 and TRBJ1-1; 8 positions match TRBD1. CDR3 size: 15 residues. Trimming at V came to 6 bases and at J to 1 base, leaving 7 bases not matched to a gene. CDR1 and CDR2 (germline): MGHDK, SYGVNS. CDR3 amino acids: CASRDRAGSNTEAFF. The CDR3 nucleotides are TGTGCCAGCAGGGACAGGGCGGGATCGAACACTGAAGCTTTCTTT.

This clone is a singleton in its sample. The rearrangement joins TRBV7-9 to TRBJ1-4; TRBD1 is a possible D gene (5 bases). CDR1 and CDR2 (germline): SEHNR, FQNEAQ (reference sequence). V lost 8 bases to trimming and J lost 6 bases, with 19 bases between them. The length of the CDR3 is 15 residues. The CDR3 DNA reads TGTGCCAGCGGCGGATTTGGGCAGGGCTATGAAAAACTGTTTTTT. Its translation: CASGGFGQGYEKLFF.

The J gene is TRBJ2-2, the V gene TRBV27; TRBD1 agrees at 10 bases. Germline lookup yields CDR1 MNHEY and CDR2 SMNVEV (reference sequence). The junction had 5 bases not matched to a gene; V was cut back by 6 bases and J by 4 bases. CDR3 length: 15 residues. The CDR3 loop reads CASRRDRGTTGELFF. CDR3 bases: TGTGCCAGCAGGAGGGACAGGGGTACCACCGGGGAGCTGTTTTTT.

The chain recombines TRBV2 with TRBJ2-5, with 7 bases that match TRBD1. Per the germline V gene, CDR1 is SNHLY and CDR2 is FYNNEI. With V trimmed by 8 bases and J by 3 bases, 3 bases remained unmatched. The CDR3 has 12 amino acids. The CDR3 protein is CASRQGEETQYF. The CDR3 nucleotides read TGTGCCAGCCGGCAGGGGGAAGAGACCCAGTACTTC.

This clone occurred once. The rearrangement uses TRBV11-3 and TRBJ2-1; 8 positions agree with TRBD2. Germline-derived CDR1 and CDR2 are SGHNT and YENEEA. This CDR3 has 15 amino acids. J was trimmed by 0 bases and V by 5 bases; bases with no gene match: 3. This chain's CDR3 is CASSQGTSSYNEQFF. CDR3 in DNA: TGTGCCAGCAGCCAGGGGACTAGCTCCTACAATGAGCAGTTCTTC. Full variable domain (missing parts from reference TRBV11-3 and TRBJ2-1): EAGVVQSPRYKIIEKKQPVAFWCNPISGHNTLYWYLQNLGQGPELLIRYENEEAVDDSQLPKDRFSAERLKGVDSTLKIQPAELGDSAVYLCASSQGTSSYNEQFFGPGTRLTVL.

The chain recombines TRBV5-5 with TRBJ2-3; TRBD2 matches at 10 bases. The trim removed 0 bases at V and 2 bases at J, leaving 6 bases unmatched. The germline V gene encodes CDR1 SGHKS and CDR2 YYEKEE (reference sequence). This CDR3 region has 17 residues. In DNA form, the CDR3 reads TGTGCCAGCAGCTTGGGGCGGACTAGCGGTCTCACAGATACGCAGTATTTT. Its translation: CASSLGRTSGLTDTQYF.

This chain uses TRBV5-1 with TRBJ1-6; 11 bases line up with TRBD1. V trimming: 2 bases; J trimming: 9 bases; junction bases outside the gene matches: 7. Per the germline V gene, CDR1 is SGHRS and CDR2 is YFSETQ. The CDR3 consists of 16 residues. DNA for the CDR3: TGCGCCAGCAGCTTACGGACAGGGGGCATGGGTTCACCCCTCCACTTT. It is translated as CASSLRTGGMGSPLHF.

V and J are TRBV27 and TRBJ1-2; 8 nucleotides align to TRBD1. Unmatched junction bases numbered 13, after V lost 2 bases and J lost 2 bases. The CDR3 length is 18 residues. Germline assignment: CDR1 MNHEY and CDR2 SMNVEV (reference sequence). Written as DNA, the CDR3 is TGTGCCAGCAGTTTAACTTCCGTCCGACAGGGGCACAACTATGGCTACACCTTC. It specifies CASSLTSVRQGHNYGYTF.

The chain is built from TRBV6-2 or TRBV6-3 and TRBJ2-7; the D gene is possibly TRBD1 (7 bases). In germline, CDR1 is MNHEY, CDR2 SVGEGT. V was pared by 0 bases and J by 2 bases, with 20 bases between. The CDR3 length is 18 residues. The CDR3 DNA reads TGTGCCAGCAGTTACTCGACAGGGTACACGGGAGACACCTACGAGCAGTACTTC. Its protein product is CASSYSTGYTGDTYEQYF.

This sequence joins TRBV9 and TRBJ2-3; D is possibly TRBD1 (5 bases). Trimming left V 3 bases short and J 6 bases short, with 20 bases between. The CDR3 contains 16 residues. Germline loops: CDR1 SGDLS, CDR2 YYNGEE. DNA of the CDR3: TGTGCCAGCAGCGCGCAGGGTATGGAGAGATGGGATACGCAGTATTTT. Translating it yields CASSAQGMERWDTQYF. Supplemented by reference TRBV9 and TRBJ2-3, the full variable domain reads DSGVTQTPKHLITATGQRVTLRCSPRSGDLSVYWYQQSLDQGLQFLIQYYNGEERAKGNILERFSAQQFPDLHSELNLSSLELGDSALYFCASSAQGMERWDTQYFGPGTRLTVL.

The V and J genes are TRBV9 and TRBJ2-7; 8 bases align to TRBD2. The CDR3 runs to 15 residues. Germline V lookup: CDR1 SGDLS, CDR2 YYNGEE. V trimming: 5 bases; J trimming: 2 bases; junction bases outside the gene matches: 9. Here the CDR3 DNA reads TGTGCCAGCAGTGTGGGCGGGGGGCCTGCCTACGAGCAGTACTTC. Protein: CASSVGGGPAYEQYF.

J is TRBJ2-1 and V is TRBV5-5; a possible D gene is TRBD1 (5 bases). The V and J ends lost 2 bases and 4 bases respectively, with 13 bases between them. The germline V gene encodes CDR1 SGHKS and CDR2 YYEKEE (reference sequence). The CDR3 is 15 amino acids. Here the CDR3 reads CASSFDLRGYNEQFF. Written as DNA, the CDR3 is TGTGCCAGCAGCTTTGATCTTAGGGGTTACAATGAGCAGTTCTTC. The complete variable domain, with remaining parts taken from reference TRBV5-5 and TRBJ2-1, reads DAGVTQSPTHLIKTRGQQVTLRCSPISGHKSVSWYQQVLGQGPQFIFQYYEKEERGRGNFPDRFSARQFPNYSSELNVNALLLGDSALYLCASSFDLRGYNEQFFGPGTRLTVL.

The chain links TRBV7-3 to TRBJ2-1, with 7 bases fitting TRBD2. J gave up 6 bases and V 7 bases, and 9 bases lay outside the gene matches. This CDR3 comprises 14 residues. Germline V gene sequence: CDR1 SGHTA, CDR2 FQGTGA. The CDR3 reads CASTFSPGGNEQFF. DNA of the CDR3: TGTGCCAGCACCTTTTCTCCGGGGGGCAATGAGCAGTTCTTC.

The V gene is TRBV28, the J gene TRBJ1-1, with 10 bases fitting TRBD1. The junction had 6 bases not matched to a gene; V was cut back by 3 bases and J by 5 bases. The germline V gene has CDR1 MDHEN and CDR2 SYDVKM. This CDR3 is 15 amino acids long. The CDR3, as DNA: TGTGCCAGCAGTTTCCTAGGGACAGGGGTTACTGAAGCTTTCTTT. Amino acid sequence: CASSFLGTGVTEAFF.

The V and J genes are TRBV5-1 and TRBJ2-3; D possibly corresponds to TRBD1 (5 bases). Trimming removed 0 bases from V and 7 bases from J, with 12 bases in between. The germline gives CDR1 SGHRS, CDR2 YFSETQ. The CDR3 consists of 14 residues. The CDR3 is CASSLGQGPYTQYF. CDR3 nucleotides: TGCGCCAGCAGCTTGGGGCAGGGTCCGTATACGCAGTATTTT. Filled out from reference TRBV5-1 and TRBJ2-3, the complete variable domain reads KAGVTQTPRYLIKTRGQQVTLSCSPISGHRSVSWYQQTPGQGLQFLFEYFSETQRNKGNFPGRFSGRQFSNSRSEMNVSTLELGDSALYLCASSLGQGPYTQYFGPGTRLTVL.

The chain joins TRBV4-3 to TRBJ1-1; D is unclear. The V end was cut by 1 base, the J end by 11 bases, with 11 bases between. The CDR3 contains 12 residues. Germline lookup yields CDR1 LGHNA and CDR2 YSLEER. This CDR3 is CASSQGSTGAFF. The CDR3 DNA follows: TGCGCCAGCAGCCAAGGTTCAACGGGGGCTTTCTTT.

The J gene is TRBJ2-2, the V gene TRBV4-3, with 13 bases aligning to TRBD2. The CDR3 is 20 amino acids. In germline, CDR1 is LGHNA, CDR2 YSLEER. With 1 base clipped from V and 0 bases from J, the junction kept 8 bases outside the gene matches. In DNA form, the CDR3 reads TGCGCCAGCAGCCAAGTAGTAGGGACTAGCGGGGTTCCGAACACCGGGGAGCTGTTTTTT. This gives the protein CASSQVVGTSGVPNTGELFF.

This clone occurred once. The rearrangement uses TRBV18 and TRBJ2-3; 7 bases fit TRBD2. CDR1 is KGHSH, CDR2 LQKENI, per germline. Trimming removed 6 bases from V and 0 bases from J; junction bases left unmatched: 3. The CDR3 runs 14 residues. The CDR3 loop is CASSWGGSTDTQYF. In DNA, the CDR3 is TGTGCCAGCTCCTGGGGAGGGAGCACAGATACGCAGTATTTT.

This chain connects TRBV7-2 to TRBJ2-7; perhaps TRBD1 as D (6 bases). CDR3 size: 14 residues. Trimming pared 1 base from V and 0 bases from J, leaving 7 bases between. Germline assignment: CDR1 SGHTA and CDR2 FQGNSA. CDR3 protein: CASSLGTASYEQYF. CDR3 coding DNA: TGTGCCAGCAGCTTAGGGACAGCCTCCTACGAGCAGTACTTC.

The rearrangement links TRBV10-2 to TRBJ1-6; 7 bases align to TRBD1. Germline trimming cut 7 bases from V and 3 bases from J; bases unmatched to any gene: 3. CDR1 WSHSY and CDR2 SAAADI come from the germline V gene. This CDR3 region has 14 residues. For the CDR3, the DNA is TGCGCCAGCACGACAGGGAACTATAATTCACCCCTCCACTTT. Its translation: CASTTGNYNSPLHF.

The V and J genes are TRBV3-1 (or the pseudogene TRBV3-2) and TRBJ2-7; 7 positions match TRBD1. Germline V gene sequence: CDR1 LGHDT, CDR2 YNNKEL (reference sequence). The J segment lost 3 bases and the V segment lost 4 bases, leaving 3 bases of the junction unmatched. CDR3 length: 13 residues. For the CDR3, the DNA is TGTGCCAGCAGCCGGGGACAGAACTACGAGCAGTACTTC. This translates into CASSRGQNYEQYF.

The chain joins TRBV6-2 or TRBV6-3 to TRBJ2-5, with 9 bases fitting TRBD1. The germline gives CDR1 MNHEY, CDR2 SVGEGT. The CDR3 loop spans 15 amino acids. Trimming removed 6 bases from V and 4 bases from J; junction bases left unmatched: 9. CDR3 amino acids: CASSRTGAEGETQYF. The CDR3 region has the DNA TGTGCCAGCAGCCGGACAGGGGCGGAAGGAGAGACCCAGTACTTC.